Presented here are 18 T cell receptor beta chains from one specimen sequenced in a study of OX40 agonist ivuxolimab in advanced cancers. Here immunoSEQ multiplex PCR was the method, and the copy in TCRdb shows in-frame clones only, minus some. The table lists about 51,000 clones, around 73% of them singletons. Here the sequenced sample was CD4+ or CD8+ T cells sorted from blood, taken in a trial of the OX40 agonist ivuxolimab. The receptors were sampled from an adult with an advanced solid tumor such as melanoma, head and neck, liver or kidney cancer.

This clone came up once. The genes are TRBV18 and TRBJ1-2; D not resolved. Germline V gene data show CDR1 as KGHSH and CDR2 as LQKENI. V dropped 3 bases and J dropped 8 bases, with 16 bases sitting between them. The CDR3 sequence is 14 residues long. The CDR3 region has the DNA TGTGCCAGCTCACCGGACTCAGATGGTGGGGGCTACACCTTC. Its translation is CASSPDSDGGGYTF.

CDR3 nucleotides: TGTGCCAGCAGCTTAGGGGGTAGCGGGTCTTACAATGAGCAGTTCTTC. Protein sequence: CASSLGGSGSYNEQFF. This chain connects TRBV7-2 to TRBJ2-1; TRBD2 aligns across 7 bases. Losses at the gene ends were 1 base for V and 4 bases for J; bases not matched to a gene: 7. Germline assignment: CDR1 SGHTA and CDR2 FQGNSA. The CDR3 has 16 amino acids. The variable domain in full, with the rest retrieved from reference TRBV7-2 and TRBJ2-1, is GAGVSQSPSNKVTEKGKDVELRCDPISGHTALYWYRQSLGQGLEFLIYFQGNSAPDKSGLPSDRFSAERTGGSVSTLTIQRTQQEDSAVYLCASSLGGSGSYNEQFFGPGTRLTVL.

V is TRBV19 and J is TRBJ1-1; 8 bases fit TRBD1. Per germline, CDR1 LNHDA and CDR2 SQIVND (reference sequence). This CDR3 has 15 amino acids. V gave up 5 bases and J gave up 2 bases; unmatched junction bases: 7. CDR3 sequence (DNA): TGTGCCAGTAGTTCCCGGACAGGGATAAACACTGAAGCTTTCTTT. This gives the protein CASSSRTGINTEAFF.

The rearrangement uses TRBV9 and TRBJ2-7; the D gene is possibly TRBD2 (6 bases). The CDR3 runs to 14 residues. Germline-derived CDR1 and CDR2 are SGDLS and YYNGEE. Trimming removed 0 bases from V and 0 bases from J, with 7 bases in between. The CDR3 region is CASSVGRASYEQYF. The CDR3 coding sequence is TGTGCCAGCAGCGTAGGGAGGGCCTCCTACGAGCAGTACTTC.

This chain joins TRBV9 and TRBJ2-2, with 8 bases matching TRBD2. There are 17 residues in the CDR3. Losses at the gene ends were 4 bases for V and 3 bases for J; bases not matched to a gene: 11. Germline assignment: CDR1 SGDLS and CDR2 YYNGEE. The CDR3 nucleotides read TGTGCCAGCAGCCCCAGCGGAACGGGAGGGTACACCGGGGAGCTGTTTTTT. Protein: CASSPSGTGGYTGELFF.

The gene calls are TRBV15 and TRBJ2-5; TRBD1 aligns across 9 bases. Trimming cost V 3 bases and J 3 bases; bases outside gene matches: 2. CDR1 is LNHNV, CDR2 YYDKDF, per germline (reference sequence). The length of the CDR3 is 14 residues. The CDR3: CATSRTGGEETQYF. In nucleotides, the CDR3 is TGTGCCACCAGCAGGACAGGGGGGGAAGAGACCCAGTACTTC.

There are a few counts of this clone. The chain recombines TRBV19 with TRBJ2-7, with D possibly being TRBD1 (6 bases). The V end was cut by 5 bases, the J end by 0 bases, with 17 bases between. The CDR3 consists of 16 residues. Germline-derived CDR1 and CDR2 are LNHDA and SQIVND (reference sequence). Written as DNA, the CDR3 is TGTGCCAGTAGTCTCGCTCACAGGGCGAGCTCCTACGAGCAGTACTTC. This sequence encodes CASSLAHRASSYEQYF.

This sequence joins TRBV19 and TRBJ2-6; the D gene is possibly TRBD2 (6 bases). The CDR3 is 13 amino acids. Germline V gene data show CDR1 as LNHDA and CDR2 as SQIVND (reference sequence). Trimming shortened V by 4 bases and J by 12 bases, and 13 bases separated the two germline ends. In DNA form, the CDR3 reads TGTGCCAGTAGTAGCTCGGGGGTCGGCGTCCTGACTTTC. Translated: CASSSSGVGVLTF. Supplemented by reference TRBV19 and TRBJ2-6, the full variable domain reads DGGITQSPKYLFRKEGQNVTLSCEQNLNHDAMYWYRQDPGQGLRLIYYSQIVNDFQKGDIAEGYSVSREKKESFPLTVTSAQKNPTAFYLCASSSSGVGVLTFGAGSRLTVL.

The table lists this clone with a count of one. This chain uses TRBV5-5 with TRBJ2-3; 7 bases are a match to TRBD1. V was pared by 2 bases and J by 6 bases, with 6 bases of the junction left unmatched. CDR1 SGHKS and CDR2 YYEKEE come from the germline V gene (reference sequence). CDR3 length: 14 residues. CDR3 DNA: TGTGCCAGCAGCTTCCTACAGGGGATCGATACGCAGTATTTT. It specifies CASSFLQGIDTQYF.

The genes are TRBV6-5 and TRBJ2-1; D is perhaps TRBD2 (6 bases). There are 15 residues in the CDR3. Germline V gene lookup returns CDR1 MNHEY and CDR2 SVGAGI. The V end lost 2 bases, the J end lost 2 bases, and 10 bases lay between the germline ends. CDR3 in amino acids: CASSYAGLPYNEQFF. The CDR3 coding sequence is TGTGCCAGCAGTTACGCGGGACTGCCCTACAATGAGCAGTTCTTC.

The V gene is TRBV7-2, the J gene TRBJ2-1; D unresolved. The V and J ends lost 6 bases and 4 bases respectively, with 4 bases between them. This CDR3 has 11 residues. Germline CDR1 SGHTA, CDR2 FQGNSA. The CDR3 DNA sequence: TGTGCCAGCAGTCCGTACAATGAGCAGTTCTTC. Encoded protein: CASSPYNEQFF. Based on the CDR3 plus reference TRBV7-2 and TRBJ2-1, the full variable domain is GAGVSQSPSNKVTEKGKDVELRCDPISGHTALYWYRQSLGQGLEFLIYFQGNSAPDKSGLPSDRFSAERTGGSVSTLTIQRTQQEDSAVYLCASSPYNEQFFGPGTRLTVL.

The CDR3 bases are TGTGCCAGCAGTCCTAGGTCAGACACTGAAGCTTTCTTT. As protein: CASSPRSDTEAFF. The chain is built from TRBV11-2 and TRBJ1-1; unclear D gene. Germline loops: CDR1 SGHAT, CDR2 FQNNGV. Trimming cost V 6 bases and J 3 bases, with 11 bases left between them. CDR3 length equals 13 residues. Supplemented by reference TRBV11-2 and TRBJ1-1, the full variable domain reads EAGVAQSPRYKIIEKRQSVAFWCNPISGHATLYWYQQILGQGPKLLIQFQNNGVVDDSQLPKDRFSAERLKGVDSTLKIQPAKLEDSAVYLCASSPRSDTEAFFGQGTRLTVV.

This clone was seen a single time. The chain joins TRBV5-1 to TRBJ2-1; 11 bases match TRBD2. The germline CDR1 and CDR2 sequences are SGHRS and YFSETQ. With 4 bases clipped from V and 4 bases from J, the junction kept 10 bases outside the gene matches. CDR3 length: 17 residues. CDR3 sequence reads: CASSPTNSGRGYNEQFF. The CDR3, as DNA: TGCGCCAGCAGCCCCACGAATAGCGGGAGGGGTTACAATGAGCAGTTCTTC.

The CDR3 DNA follows: TGTGCCAGCAGCGCAACAGACAGGGTCGAGGACATTCAGTACTTC. It codes for CASSATDRVEDIQYF. The V and J genes are TRBV9 and TRBJ2-4, with 7 positions matching TRBD1. Germline assignment: CDR1 SGDLS and CDR2 YYNGEE. This CDR3 region has 15 residues. With V trimmed by 3 bases and J by 8 bases, 11 bases remained unmatched. The full variable domain, completed using reference TRBV9 and TRBJ2-4, is DSGVTQTPKHLITATGQRVTLRCSPRSGDLSVYWYQQSLDQGLQFLIQYYNGEERAKGNILERFSAQQFPDLHSELNLSSLELGDSALYFCASSATDRVEDIQYFGAGTRLSVL.

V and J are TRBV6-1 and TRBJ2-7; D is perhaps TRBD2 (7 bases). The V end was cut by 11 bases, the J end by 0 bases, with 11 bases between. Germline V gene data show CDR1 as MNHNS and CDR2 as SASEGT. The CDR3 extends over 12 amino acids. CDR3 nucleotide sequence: TGTGCCCTAGCGGACAGCTCCTACGAGCAGTACTTC. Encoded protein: CALADSSYEQYF.

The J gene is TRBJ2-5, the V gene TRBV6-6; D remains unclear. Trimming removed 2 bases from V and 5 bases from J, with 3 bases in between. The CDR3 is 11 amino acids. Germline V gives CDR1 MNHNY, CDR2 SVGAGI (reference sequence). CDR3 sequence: CASSYGETQYF. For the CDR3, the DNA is TGTGCCAGCAGTTACGGGGAGACCCAGTACTTC.

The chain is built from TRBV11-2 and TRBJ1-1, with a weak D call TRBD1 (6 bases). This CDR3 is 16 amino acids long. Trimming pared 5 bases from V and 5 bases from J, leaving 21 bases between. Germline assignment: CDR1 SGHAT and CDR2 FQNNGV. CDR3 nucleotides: TGTGCCAGCAGCCATACGGGGGGCCAGGCCGGTACTGAAGCTTTCTTT. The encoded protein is CASSHTGGQAGTEAFF.

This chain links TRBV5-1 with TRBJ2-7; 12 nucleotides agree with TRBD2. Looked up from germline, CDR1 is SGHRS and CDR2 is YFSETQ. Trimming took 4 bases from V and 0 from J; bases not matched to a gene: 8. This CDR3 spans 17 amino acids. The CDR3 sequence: CASSPGLAGWGSYEQYF. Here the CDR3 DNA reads TGCGCCAGCAGCCCGGGACTAGCGGGTTGGGGCTCCTACGAGCAGTACTTC.